These T cell receptor beta chains were read from a single sample in a study of shared clonotypes between healthy human individuals. Profiled with immunoSEQ multiplex PCR; TCRdb holds only in-frame clones, not every one. Among a few million clones listed, roughly nine tenths were seen once. Input material: naive CD4+ T cells sorted from blood. These receptors were collected from a man aged 18 to 35 in good health. The CDR3 runs from the conserved cysteine through the conserved F or W. D genes are given only for firm matches. Size is omitted from some rows. Given values are once, few, many or a class for expanded clones.

DNA: TGCGCCAGCAGCCCGACCGGACAGCCTAGCTCTGGAAACACCATATATTTT; CDR3: CASSPTGQPSSGNTIYF; size: NA; J: TRBJ1-3; length: 17; V: TRBV5-1; D: NA
DNA: TGCAGCGTTGCATCAACAAGGGTCATGACGGAAGGCTACACCTTC; CDR3: CSVASTRVMTEGYTF; size: once; J: TRBJ1-2; length: 15; V: TRBV29-1; D: NA
DNA: TGTGCCAGCACTCCCGACAGGGACAATTCACCCCTCCACTTT; CDR3: CASTPDRDNSPLHF; size: NA; J: TRBJ1-6; length: 14; V: TRBV28; D: TRBD1
DNA: TGTGCCAGCTCACCCATGGCAGGACACCAAGAGACCCAGTACTTC; CDR3: CASSPMAGHQETQYF; size: NA; J: TRBJ2-5; length: 15; V: TRBV18; D: NA
DNA: TGTGCTAGCAGCCCGACTAGCCCCGTGGTTGCGACCGGGGAGCTGTTTTTT; CDR3: CASSPTSPVVATGELFF; size: once; J: TRBJ2-2; length: 17; V: TRBV7-7; D: TRBD2
DNA: TGTGCCAGCAGCAAGGGGTCTAGCGGGAGCTTCGAGCAGTACTTC; CDR3: CASSKGSSGSFEQYF; size: NA; J: TRBJ2-7; length: 15; V: TRBV9; D: TRBD2
DNA: TGTGCCAGCAGCTTAGGACAGGCGCCCTACGAGCAGTACTTC; CDR3: CASSLGQAPYEQYF; size: NA; J: TRBJ2-7; length: 14; V: TRBV7-9; D: NA
DNA: TGCGCCAGCAGCCAGCCAGGGCTCGAGCAGTACTTC; CDR3: CASSQPGLEQYF; size: NA; J: TRBJ2-7; length: 12; V: TRBV4-1; D: NA
DNA: TGTGCCAGCAGCTTTCCGGGACAGGGGAGCACCGGGGAGCTGTTTTTT; CDR3: CASSFPGQGSTGELFF; size: NA; J: TRBJ2-2; length: 16; V: TRBV7-9; D: TRBD1
DNA: TGTGCCAGCAGTGTAGAGTCGTTCGGGCCCTACGAGCAGTACTTC; CDR3: CASSVESFGPYEQYF; size: NA; J: TRBJ2-7; length: 15; V: TRBV6-4; D: NA
DNA: TGTGCCAGCAGCTTAGGGCGGGGGCGTTCCTACGAGCAGTACTTC; CDR3: CASSLGRGRSYEQYF; size: NA; J: TRBJ2-7; length: 15; V: TRBV11-3; D: NA
DNA: TGCGCCAGCAGGTGGGTAGTTACCGGGGAGCTGTTTTTT; CDR3: CASRWVVTGELFF; size: NA; J: TRBJ2-2; length: 13; V: TRBV5-1; D: NA
DNA: TGTGCCAGCAGCTTAGTACACACCGGGGAGCTGTTTTTT; CDR3: CASSLVHTGELFF; size: NA; J: TRBJ2-2; length: 13; V: TRBV7-9; D: NA
DNA: TGTGCCAGCAGTCGCGGGACTAAGAGCTCCTACGAGCAGTACTTC; CDR3: CASSRGTKSSYEQYF; size: NA; J: TRBJ2-7; length: 15; V: TRBV6-5; D: TRBD2
DNA: TGTGCCTGGAGTGTCGGGACAGGGGGCGGTGAAAAACTGTTTTTT; CDR3: CAWSVGTGGGEKLFF; size: NA; J: TRBJ1-4; length: 15; V: TRBV30; D: TRBD1
DNA: TGCGCCAGCAGCCAAGGGGGCAGTACTTCGAGTAAGCGGGGGGGTACGCAGTATTTT; CDR3: CASSQGGSTSSKRGGTQYF; size: NA; J: TRBJ2-3; length: 19; V: TRBV4-3; D: TRBD2
DNA: TGTGCCAGTCCGAAGGAGTGGTGCTCTGGAAACACCATATATTTT; CDR3: CASPKEWCSGNTIYF; size: NA; J: TRBJ1-3; length: 15; V: TRBV19; D: NA
DNA: TGTGCCAGCAGTGAACTGGGGCTAGGCAATCAGCCCCAGCATTTT; CDR3: CASSELGLGNQPQHF; size: once; J: TRBJ1-5; length: 15; V: TRBV2; D: NA
DNA: TGTGCCAGCGGACTTCCACAGGGAAACACCATATATTTT; CDR3: CASGLPQGNTIYF; size: NA; J: TRBJ1-3; length: 13; V: TRBV27; D: NA
DNA: TGTGCCAGCAGCATAGGAGGGACAGATAACACCGGGGAGCTGTTTTTT; CDR3: CASSIGGTDNTGELFF; size: NA; J: TRBJ2-2; length: 16; V: TRBV9; D: NA
DNA: TGTGCCAGCAGTGAATATAAAGGGTGGACAGATACGCAGTATTTT; CDR3: CASSEYKGWTDTQYF; size: NA; J: TRBJ2-3; length: 15; V: TRBV25-1; D: NA
DNA: TGTGCCAGCAGCTTAGTGGGGCCTTATAGCAATCAGCCCCAGCATTTT; CDR3: CASSLVGPYSNQPQHF; size: NA; J: TRBJ1-5; length: 16; V: TRBV7-9; D: NA
DNA: TGTGCCATCAGTCAATCCGACGGGAGTCCGACCCAGTACTTC; CDR3: CAISQSDGSPTQYF; size: NA; J: TRBJ2-5; length: 14; V: TRBV10-3; D: NA
DNA: TGTGCCAGCTCCCGCGGGGCCGTTAACACCGGGGAGCTGTTTTTT; CDR3: CASSRGAVNTGELFF; size: NA; J: TRBJ2-2; length: 15; V: TRBV18; D: NA
DNA: TGCGCCAGCAGCTTGTACCGGGTTGGCACAGATACGCAGTATTTT; CDR3: CASSLYRVGTDTQYF; size: NA; J: TRBJ2-3; length: 15; V: TRBV5-1; D: NA
DNA: TGCGCCAGCAGCTTGGAAGGACAGAAGCAAGAGACCCAGTACTTC; CDR3: CASSLEGQKQETQYF; size: NA; J: TRBJ2-5; length: 15; V: TRBV5-1; D: NA
DNA: TGCGCCAGCAGCCAAGATCGTCCGGCCTTCTCCGGAAACACCATATATTTT; CDR3: CASSQDRPAFSGNTIYF; size: NA; J: TRBJ1-3; length: 17; V: TRBV4-1; D: NA
DNA: TGTGCCAGCAGCGCAGCTAGCGGGAGCTCCTACAATGAGCAGTTCTTC; CDR3: CASSAASGSSYNEQFF; size: NA; J: TRBJ2-1; length: 16; V: TRBV7-6; D: TRBD2
DNA: TGCGCCAGCAGCCAAGGGGGGCGGACTAGCTCCTACGAGCAGTACTTC; CDR3: CASSQGGRTSSYEQYF; size: NA; J: TRBJ2-7; length: 16; V: TRBV4-3; D: NA
DNA: TGTGCCAGCAATCGTGGGGGGGCACGGGAGACCCAGTACTTC; CDR3: CASNRGGARETQYF; size: NA; J: TRBJ2-5; length: 14; V: TRBV6-5; D: NA
DNA: TGTGCCAGCGGGACAGCCGGGGAGCTGTTTTTT; CDR3: CASGTAGELFF; size: NA; J: TRBJ2-2; length: 11; V: TRBV5-8; D: TRBD1
DNA: TGTGCCTGGAGTGTGACCGGCGGGGGGGCCAGAGATACGCAGTATTTT; CDR3: CAWSVTGGGARDTQYF; size: NA; J: TRBJ2-3; length: 16; V: TRBV30; D: TRBD2
DNA: TGTGCCAGCAGGGCCGGGACAGGGAAAGAGACCCAGTACTTC; CDR3: CASRAGTGKETQYF; size: NA; J: TRBJ2-5; length: 14; V: TRBV5-4; D: TRBD1
DNA: TGTGCCAGCAGCTTAGTTTGGAGTTCAGAGACCCAGTACTTC; CDR3: CASSLVWSSETQYF; size: once; J: TRBJ2-5; length: 14; V: TRBV11-3; D: NA
DNA: TGTGCCAGCAGCTTGGATTCCGCCTACGAGCAGTACTTC; CDR3: CASSLDSAYEQYF; size: NA; J: TRBJ2-7; length: 13; V: TRBV5-4; D: NA
DNA: TGTGCCAGCTCACTGGCAAGAGACTACAATGAGCAGTTCTTC; CDR3: CASSLARDYNEQFF; size: NA; J: TRBJ2-1; length: 14; V: TRBV18; D: NA
DNA: TGTGCCAGCATGGGCCCGGGGGAGGTCTATGGCTACACCTTC; CDR3: CASMGPGEVYGYTF; size: once; J: TRBJ1-2; length: 14; V: TRBV5-6; D: NA
DNA: TGTGCCAGCAGCTTAAATCTTTCACCCCTCCACTTT; CDR3: CASSLNLSPLHF; size: few; J: TRBJ1-6; length: 12; V: TRBV7-9; D: NA
DNA: TGTGCCAGCAGCTATAGCAAGACAGACACTGAAGCTTTCTTT; CDR3: CASSYSKTDTEAFF; size: NA; J: TRBJ1-1; length: 14; V: TRBV7-9; D: NA
DNA: TGTGCCATCAGTAACATCGACAGTATCCACGAGCAGTACTTC; CDR3: CAISNIDSIHEQYF; size: NA; J: TRBJ2-7; length: 14; V: TRBV10-3; D: NA
DNA: TGTGCCTGGAGTGTAAGACAGGGGGGTGCTGAAGCTTTCTTT; CDR3: CAWSVRQGGAEAFF; size: NA; J: TRBJ1-1; length: 14; V: TRBV30; D: TRBD1
DNA: TGTGCCAGCAGCCTTGGCCAAAGCGGTTCCTACGAGCAGTACTTC; CDR3: CASSLGQSGSYEQYF; size: NA; J: TRBJ2-7; length: 15; V: TRBV7-8; D: NA
DNA: TGCGCCAGCAGCTATCCGGGGACTGTGGCTTTCTTT; CDR3: CASSYPGTVAFF; size: NA; J: TRBJ1-1; length: 12; V: TRBV5-1; D: NA
DNA: TGTGCCAGCAGTTCGATAGGGGGGGCGCATAATAATTCACCCCTCCACTTT; CDR3: CASSSIGGAHNNSPLHF; size: once; J: TRBJ1-6; length: 17; V: TRBV27; D: NA